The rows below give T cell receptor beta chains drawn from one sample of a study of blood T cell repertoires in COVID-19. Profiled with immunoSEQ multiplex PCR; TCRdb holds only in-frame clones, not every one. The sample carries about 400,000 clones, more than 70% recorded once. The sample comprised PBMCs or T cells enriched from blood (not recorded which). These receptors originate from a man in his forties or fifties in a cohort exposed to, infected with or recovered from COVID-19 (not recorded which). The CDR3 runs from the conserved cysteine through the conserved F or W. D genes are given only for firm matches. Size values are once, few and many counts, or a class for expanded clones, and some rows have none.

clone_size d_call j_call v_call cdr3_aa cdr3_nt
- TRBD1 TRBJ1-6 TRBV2 CASRWGTENNSPLHF TGTGCCAGCAGGTGGGGGACAGAAAATAATTCACCCCTCCACTTT
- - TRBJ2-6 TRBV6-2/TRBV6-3 CASSYRRGTISGANVLTF TGTGCCAGCAGTTACCGTCGGGGAACAATATCTGGGGCCAACGTCCTGACTTTC
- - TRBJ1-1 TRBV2 CASSPRTLRTEAFF TGTGCCAGCAGTCCAAGGACACTCCGCACTGAAGCTTTCTTT
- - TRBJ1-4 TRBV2 CASTPVSEKLFF TGTGCCAGCACCCCGGTCTCGGAAAAACTGTTTTTT
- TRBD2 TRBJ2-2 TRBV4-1 CASSQEGTSGTLNTGELFF TGCGCCAGCAGCCAAGAGGGGACTAGCGGGACTTTAAACACCGGGGAGCTGTTTTTT
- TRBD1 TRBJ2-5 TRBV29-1 CSVRDSGETQYF TGCAGCGTTCGGGACAGTGGGGAGACCCAGTACTTC
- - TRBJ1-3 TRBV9 CASSVGRDSGNTIYF TGTGCCAGCAGCGTAGGCAGGGACTCTGGAAACACCATATATTTT
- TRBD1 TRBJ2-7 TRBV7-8 CASSLVPGQGPYEQYF TGTGCCAGCAGCTTGGTGCCGGGACAGGGCCCATACGAGCAGTACTTC
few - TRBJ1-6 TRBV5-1 CASSFTPLSSPLHF TGCGCCAGCAGCTTTACCCCCCTAAGCTCACCCCTCCACTTT
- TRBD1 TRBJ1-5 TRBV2 CASRLTGGGQPQHF TGTGCCAGCAGGCTTACAGGGGGCGGTCAGCCCCAGCATTTT
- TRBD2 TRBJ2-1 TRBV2 CASSAGPSGQYNEQFF TGTGCCAGCAGTGCCGGGCCTAGCGGCCAGTACAATGAGCAGTTCTTC
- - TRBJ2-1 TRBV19 CASSIRGLSYNEQFF TGTGCCAGTAGTATCAGAGGCCTCTCCTACAATGAGCAGTTCTTC
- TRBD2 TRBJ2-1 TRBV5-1 CASSSGLAVYNEQFF TGCGCCAGCAGCTCGGGACTAGCGGTCTACAATGAGCAGTTCTTC
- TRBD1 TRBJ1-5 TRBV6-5 CASSYPGTGRNQPQHF TGTGCCAGCAGTTACCCCGGGACAGGGCGGAATCAGCCCCAGCATTTT
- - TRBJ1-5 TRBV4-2 CASGREVYQPQHF TGTGCCAGCGGCAGGGAAGTCTATCAGCCCCAGCATTTT
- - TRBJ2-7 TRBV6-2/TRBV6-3 CASSSSLPTSYEQYF -
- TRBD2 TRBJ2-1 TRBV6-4 CASSDPGLAGRNEQFF TGTGCCAGCAGTGACCCGGGACTAGCGGGTCGGAATGAGCAGTTCTTC
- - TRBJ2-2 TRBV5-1 CASSFRRGNTGELFF TGCGCCAGCAGCTTTAGGAGGGGGAACACCGGGGAGCTGTTTTTT
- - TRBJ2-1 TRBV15 CATSRDRGSGAYNEQFF TGTGCCACCAGCAGAGATCGGGGTAGCGGAGCCTACAATGAGCAGTTCTTC
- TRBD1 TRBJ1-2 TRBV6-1 CASSGFAVVGRGGYTF TGTGCCAGCAGTGGATTCGCCGTCGTGGGCAGGGGGGGCTACACCTTC
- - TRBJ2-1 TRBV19 CASSIRTVTSSYNEQFF TGTGCCAGTAGTATTCGGACGGTTACTAGCTCCTACAATGAGCAGTTCTTC
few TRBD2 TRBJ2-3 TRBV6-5 CASSYSGGRGDTQYF TGTGCCAGCAGTTACTCGGGCGGGAGAGGTGATACGCAGTATTTT
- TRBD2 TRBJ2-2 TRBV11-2 CASSLTGTSGSPRGGELFF TGTGCCAGCAGCTTGACAGGGACTAGCGGATCTCCTAGGGGCGGGGAGCTGTTTTTT
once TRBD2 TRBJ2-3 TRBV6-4 CASSAVGLAGDTQYF TGTGCCAGCAGTGCCGTGGGACTAGCGGGAGATACGCAGTATTTT
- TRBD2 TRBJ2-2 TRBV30 CASGSLWGGRARSTGELFF TGTGCCTCCGGGTCCCTGTGGGGCGGGAGGGCGAGAAGCACCGGGGAGCTGTTTTTT
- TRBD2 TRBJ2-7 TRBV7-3 CASSSGLAGGTVSYEQYF TGTGCCAGCAGCTCCGGACTAGCGGGAGGGACGGTCTCCTACGAGCAGTACTTC
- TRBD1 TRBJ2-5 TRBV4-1 CASSQVPGQGRETQYF TGCGCCAGCAGCCAGGTGCCAGGACAGGGTAGAGAGACCCAGTACTTC
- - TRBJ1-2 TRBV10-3 CAISEPGHINYGYTF TGTGCCATCAGTGAACCGGGACACATTAACTATGGCTACACCTTC
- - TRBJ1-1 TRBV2 CASSGRGMNTEAFF TGTGCCAGCAGTGGCCGGGGGATGAACACTGAAGCTTTCTTT
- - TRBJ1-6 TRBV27 CASRDSRKANSPLHF TGTGCCAGCAGGGACTCCAGAAAGGCTAATTCACCCCTCCACTTT
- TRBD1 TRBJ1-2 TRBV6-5 CASSRGTVYGYTF TGTGCCAGCAGTCGAGGGACAGTCTATGGCTACACCTTC
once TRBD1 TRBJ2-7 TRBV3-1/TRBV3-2 CASSQDRGQTPYEQYF TGTGCCAGCAGCCAGGACAGGGGGCAAACCCCCTACGAGCAGTACTTC
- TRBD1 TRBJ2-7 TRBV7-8 CASSLEGTGDEQYF TGTGCCAGCAGCTTAGAAGGGACAGGGGACGAGCAGTACTTC
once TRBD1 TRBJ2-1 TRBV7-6 CASSLSPGQDRYNEQFF TGTGCCAGCAGCTTATCACCGGGACAGGATCGGTACAATGAGCAGTTCTTC
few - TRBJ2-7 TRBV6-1 CASSEAAGSSYEQYF TGTGCCAGCAGTGAAGCGGCGGGGTCCTCCTACGAGCAGTACTTC
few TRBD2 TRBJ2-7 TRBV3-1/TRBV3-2 CASSHLRDRGGEQYF TGTGCCAGCAGCCATCTCCGGGACCGGGGGGGCGAGCAGTACTTC